Given below is one T cell receptor (beta chain) in context. Antigen unknown. Sequenced by immunoSEQ multiplex PCR; TCRdb stores in-frame clones only, minus some. The sample contains 110,000 or so clones, about 93% of which appear only once. This specimen belongs to a study of siplizumab effects on memory and regulatory T cells. The study's findings and limits: Proliferating Tregs' suppressive function in siplizumab cultures went unconfirmed. Few alloreactive clones mapped to unstimulated subsets. Siplizumab brought about a significant reduction in alloreactive sequences traceable to unstimulated CD4+ memory cells. Treg origin accounted for an average of 68.8% of mappable alloreactive CD4+ clones with siplizumab and about 27% in controls.

The germline V gene encodes CDR1 SGHRS and CDR2 YFSETQ. Trimming stripped 1 base from V and 4 bases from J, with 10 bases between. The CDR3 sequence is 14 residues long. The specimen sequenced was non-Treg CD4+ T cells sorted from blood. The chain has TRBV5-1 and TRBJ2-3; D remains ambiguous. The sequence derives from a human donor in good health. CDR3 bases: TGCGCCAGCAGCTTGTCGGCCCCCTCAGATACGCAGTATTTT. Translation gives CASSLSAPSDTQYF.